This T cell receptor (beta chain) derives from a study of T cell responses to AZD1222 COVID-19 vaccine. This clone was recorded once. No antigen is known for it. The repertoire was sequenced with immunoSEQ multiplex PCR; TCRdb's copy has only in-frame clones and lacks some. The data show more than 100,000 clones, roughly 90% seen once. Study results and limitations: The study sampled repertoires only after the peak T cell response. Possibly, clonal diversity was underestimated; donors were largely white British and included more females. Seropositive AZD1222 recipients at baseline numbered only 5 or 6.

This CDR3 is built from 12 residues. Trimming removed 5 bases from V and 11 bases from J, with 15 bases in between. From germline, CDR1 is MGHRA and CDR2 YSYEKL. The material was peripheral blood, obtained on day 0 of AZD1222 vaccination. This clonotype was sampled from an adult in good health. The chain uses TRBV4-1 and TRBJ1-1, with a possible D match to TRBD1 (5 bases). The CDR3 DNA reads as TGCGCCAGCAGCGCGCAACGGGGGAGGGCTTTCTTT. Protein: CASSAQRGRAFF.